This TCR beta chain is drawn from a study of T cells after yellow fever vaccination. Study summary: Low-cell-number fractions underwent preparation using SMART-Seq v4 Ultra Low Input. Findings and limits, study-wide: Clones from primary vaccination mostly reappeared after the booster (96% CD4, around 90% CD8). The bulk population could contribute abundant contaminating clonotypes to FACS-sorted repertoires.

This clonotype was observed at least ten times. Its antigen is as yet unknown. Trimming stripped 1 base from V and 5 bases from J, with 5 bases between. Germline assignment: CDR1 LNHNV and CDR2 YYDKDF (reference sequence). The CDR3 extends over 12 amino acids. UMIs were added to TCR cDNA along with a universal primer site when it was made by 5'RACE template switching. TCRdb re-analysed the 5' RACE reads in MiXCR, keeping a single row per CDR3 protein. The sample yields 110,000 or so distinct CDR3 sequences, about 7% seen once. The receptor's source is a man younger than 35 who received the YFV17D yellow fever vaccine. Source: CD4+ T cells sorted from PBMCs, taken about 49 days after the first yellow fever vaccination. The chain uses TRBV15 and TRBJ2-5; D gene uncertain. The CDR3, as DNA: TGTGCCACCAGCAGAGTGGGCGAGACCCAGTACTTC. Protein: CATSRVGETQYF.